A selection of T cell receptor beta chains follows, all from one sample in a study of shared clonotypes between healthy human individuals. Assay: immunoSEQ multiplex PCR; the TCRdb copy retains only in-frame clones and omits some. Of about 1 million clones in the sample, about 74% are singletons; the top ten hold over 1.3%. Sequencing was done on a sample of memory CD4+ T cells sorted from blood. The origin of the receptors is a man aged 18-30 years in good health. Both conserved end residues are part of each CDR3. D genes are given only for firm matches. Rows may omit the clone size; those that give it use once, few, many or a size class.

.,TRBV7-2,.,TRBJ2-7,TGTGCCAGCAGCTTACTCGTCGGTTCCTACGAGCAGTACTTC,CASSLLVGSYEQYF
.,TRBV19,.,TRBJ2-2,TGTGCCAGTAGTATAGGACGGGTTGGCACCGGGGAGCTGTTTTTT,CASSIGRVGTGELFF
.,TRBV5-6,.,TRBJ1-1,TGTGCCAGCAGCTTGGCCATGCGCCCCACTGAAGCTTTCTTT,CASSLAMRPTEAFF
once,TRBV29-1,.,TRBJ1-1,TGCAGCGTTGAGTGGGGGTCGAACACTGAAGCTTTCTTT,CSVEWGSNTEAFF
.,TRBV9,TRBD2,TRBJ2-1,TGTGCCAGCAGCCAACTAGCGGGGAACAATGAGCAGTTCTTC,CASSQLAGNNEQFF
.,TRBV7-2,.,TRBJ2-3,TGTGCCAGCAGCTTAGTTACAGGGATCTCAGATACGCAGTATTTT,CASSLVTGISDTQYF
.,TRBV5-3,.,TRBJ1-3,TGTGCCAGCAGCCCCGCCTGGAGCTCTGGAAACACCATATATTTT,CASSPAWSSGNTIYF
.,TRBV7-2,TRBD2,TRBJ2-5,TGTGCCAGCACGCGGGGGGTAGGAGGGCAAGAGACCCAGTACTTC,CASTRGVGGQETQYF
many,TRBV7-2,.,TRBJ1-2,TGTGCCAGCAGCTTAGGTCTTACCTATGGCTACACCTTC,CASSLGLTYGYTF
.,TRBV2,TRBD1,TRBJ2-1,TGTGCCAGCTTGCTGGACAGGGCCTCCTACAATGAGCAGTTCTTC,CASLLDRASYNEQFF
.,TRBV7-2,.,TRBJ2-7,TGTGCCAGCAGCCTAGGAGGTGTCGAGCAGTACTTC,CASSLGGVEQYF
once,TRBV12-5,.,TRBJ2-5,TGTGCTAGTGGACTACACGCAGAGACCCAGTACTTC,CASGLHAETQYF
.,TRBV5-6,TRBD1,TRBJ2-1,TGTGCCAGCAGCTTGCCCGGACAGGGAAGGGGTTACAATGAGCAGTTCTTC,CASSLPGQGRGYNEQFF
.,TRBV2,.,TRBJ1-5,TGTGCCAGCAGTGATAGAGGACAAGAGAATCAGCCCCAGCATTTT,CASSDRGQENQPQHF
.,TRBV7-3,TRBD1,TRBJ1-6,TGTGCCAGCAGCAAAACAGGGGGTAATTCACCCCTTCACTTT,CASSKTGGNSPLHF
.,TRBV25-1,.,TRBJ2-1,TGTGCCAGCAGTGACCGGACCTCGGGCAATGAGCAGTTCTTC,CASSDRTSGNEQFF
few,TRBV6-1,.,TRBJ1-4,TGTGCCAGCCGATGGGCAACTAATGAAAAACTGTTTTTT,CASRWATNEKLFF
.,TRBV7-9,TRBD2,TRBJ2-7,TGTGCCAGCAGCAAGCCGGGGGGGACAATATTTAGCGACGAGCAGTACTTC,CASSKPGGTIFSDEQYF
few,TRBV5-1,.,TRBJ1-3,TGCGCCAGCAGCCCGACGACTGGAAGCTCTGGAAACACCATATATTTT,CASSPTTGSSGNTIYF
.,TRBV14,.,TRBJ2-7,TGTGCCAGCAGCCAAGAGCGGGGAATACCCTACGAGCAGTACTTC,CASSQERGIPYEQYF
.,TRBV15,TRBD2,TRBJ2-3,TGTGCCACCAGTAGGCTAGCGGGGGGCACAGATACGCAGTATTTT,CATSRLAGGTDTQYF
.,TRBV6-1,TRBD2,TRBJ2-1,TGTGCCAGCAGTGCACGACACCGGACTAGCGGGGGGGCTGAGCAGTTCTTC,CASSARHRTSGGAEQFF
.,TRBV2,.,TRBJ1-2,TGTGCCAGCACTTCTACGGTAACCTATGGCTACACCTTC,CASTSTVTYGYTF
.,TRBV28,.,TRBJ2-1,TGTGCCAGCAGTTTAACCCCTCCTGTCACTGAGCAGTTCTTC,CASSLTPPVTEQFF
few,TRBV7-7,TRBD2,TRBJ2-3,TGTGCTAGCAGCCCCGGGGGGGCTGGAGATACGCAGTATTTT,CASSPGGAGDTQYF
.,TRBV7-2,TRBD2,TRBJ2-3,TGTGCCAGCAGCTTGCCCCGACTAGCGGGAGGGGGAGCAGATACGCAGTATTTT,CASSLPRLAGGGADTQYF
.,TRBV18,.,TRBJ2-3,TGTGCCAGCCATCGCGGCGAGGGAAGCACAGATACGCAGTATTTT,CASHRGEGSTDTQYF
.,TRBV7-9,.,TRBJ1-6,TGTGCCAGCAGCTTAGAACGGTATAATCCACCCCTCCACTTT,CASSLERYNPPLHF
.,TRBV5-4,.,TRBJ2-7,TGTGCCAGCAGCTATCCGGGACGGGGAAGCTCCTACGAGCAGTACTTC,CASSYPGRGSSYEQYF
.,TRBV9,TRBD1,TRBJ2-1,TGTGCCAGCAGCGCGACAGGGGCCCTCTCCTACAATGAGCAGTTCTTC,CASSATGALSYNEQFF
.,TRBV6-6,TRBD1,TRBJ1-2,TGTGCCAGCAGGACCGGGACAGATATTGGCTACACCTTC,CASRTGTDIGYTF
.,TRBV6-5,.,TRBJ2-7,TGTGCCAGCAGTTACCTCCCTAGTCCCGAGCAGTACTTC,CASSYLPSPEQYF
.,TRBV30,TRBD1,TRBJ1-1,TGTGCCTGGAGGGCACAGGGGGCGGGTACTGAAGCTTTCTTT,CAWRAQGAGTEAFF
few,TRBV19,.,TRBJ2-3,TGTGCCAGTAGTATAACAGACAGAGGCACAGATACGCAGTATTTT,CASSITDRGTDTQYF
many,TRBV4-2,.,TRBJ1-3,TGTGCCAGCAGCCTAAATCAGGGAGCGGGAAACACCATATATTTT,CASSLNQGAGNTIYF
few,TRBV29-1,.,TRBJ1-2,TGCAGCGTTGAAGAGGCGAGGGGGATCTATGGCTACACCTTC,CSVEEARGIYGYTF
.,TRBV7-2,.,TRBJ2-1,TGTGCCAGCAGGAACGACGACCGGAGTTACAATGAGCAGTTCTTC,CASRNDDRSYNEQFF
.,TRBV18,.,TRBJ2-5,TGTGCCAGCTCGTCGACTAGTGGAGAGACCCAGTACTTC,CASSSTSGETQYF
.,TRBV11-3,.,TRBJ2-2,TGTGCCAGCGGAAAGGGGGGCGGGGAGCTGTTTTTT,CASGKGGGELFF
many,TRBV2,.,TRBJ1-1,TGTGCCAGCAGCCAGGGAGAGAACACTGAAGCTTTCTTT,CASSQGENTEAFF
.,TRBV18,TRBD2,TRBJ2-7,TGTGCCAGCTCACCGCCGGGACTAGGGGTGTCGGAGCAGTACTTC,CASSPPGLGVSEQYF
.,TRBV14,TRBD1,TRBJ1-6,TGTGCCAGCAGCTGGACAGGGGGTTCACCCCTCCACTTT,CASSWTGGSPLHF